This T cell receptor beta chain was identified during a study of T cell responses to AZD1222 COVID-19 vaccine. Germline CDR1 WNHNN, CDR2 SYGVQD (reference sequence). The CDR3 runs 18 residues. J was trimmed by 3 bases and V by 6 bases; bases with no gene match: 19. Regarding this clone: Its antigen remains unknown.

Study conclusions and caveats: Vaccine-associated CD4 TCRs spanned spike, dominant at 160-218 and 743-854. Spike-specific TCR breadth and depth grew following two AZD1222 doses. Mostly white British, mostly female donors; authors suggested clonal diversity may be underestimated. All repertoire sampling was performed exclusively after the peak T cell response.

Sequencing used immunoSEQ multiplex PCR; TCRdb keeps in-frame clones, though not all of them. The table includes about 130,000 clones, roughly 91% detected once. Sequenced here: peripheral blood, sampled on day 0 of AZD1222 vaccination. The chain joins TRBV10-1 to TRBJ2-7, with TRBD2 matching 8 bases. The sequence was collected from an adult in good health. CDR3 sequence reads: CASREGRRRAGVDYEQYF. CDR3 sequence (DNA): TGCGCCAGCAGGGAGGGACGGCGACGAGCGGGAGTGGACTACGAGCAGTACTTC.